A selection of T cell receptor beta chains follows, all from one sample in a study of monozygotic twins with inflammatory bowel disease. TCRdb derives one entry per CDR3 protein from the 5' RACE reads, leaving out DNA. Here the sample table reports around 230,000 distinct CDR3 sequences. Sample: blood. These TCRs come from a human donor with ulcerative colitis or Crohn's disease, or a healthy co-twin of an affected twin (not recorded which). CDR3s include the opening cysteine and the closing phenylalanine or tryptophan.

len: 14
j_gene: TRBJ2-5
v_gene: TRBV2
CDR3aa: CASSRGQVGETQYF

len: 17
j_gene: TRBJ1-4
v_gene: TRBV5-6
CDR3aa: CASSPRQFLATNEKLFF

len: 13
j_gene: TRBJ1-1
v_gene: TRBV20-1
CDR3aa: CSASRGAMTEAFF

len: 16
j_gene: TRBJ2-3
v_gene: TRBV20-1
CDR3aa: CSAGGGAHFSTDTQYF

len: 15
j_gene: TRBJ2-1
v_gene: TRBV20-1
CDR3aa: CSARAAGGRYNEQFF

len: 13
j_gene: TRBJ1-2
v_gene: TRBV10-3
CDR3aa: CAITDRVGHGYTF

len: 14
j_gene: TRBJ1-1
v_gene: TRBV7-9
CDR3aa: CASSLDTGNTEAFF

len: 12
j_gene: TRBJ2-2
v_gene: TRBV5-6
CDR3aa: CASSFETGELFF

len: 13
j_gene: TRBJ1-3
v_gene: TRBV10-3
CDR3aa: CAITWMPGNTIYF

len: 19
j_gene: TRBJ2-3
v_gene: TRBV11-1
CDR3aa: CASSFPSSGDAPSTDTQYF

len: 17
j_gene: TRBJ2-2
v_gene: TRBV10-3
CDR3aa: CAIKSGGGQPNTGELFF

len: 14
j_gene: TRBJ1-4
v_gene: TRBV6-1
CDR3aa: CASSEGHRWEKLFF

len: 13
j_gene: TRBJ1-2
v_gene: TRBV5-1
CDR3aa: CASSQTDLYGYTF

len: 16
j_gene: TRBJ1-6
v_gene: TRBV19
CDR3aa: CSSSMGMWRQHSPLHF

len: 15
j_gene: TRBJ2-5
v_gene: TRBV6-1
CDR3aa: CASSEGTGARLGQNF

len: 13
j_gene: TRBJ2-7
v_gene: TRBV29-1
CDR3aa: CSVTGTGDHEQYF

len: 14
j_gene: TRBJ2-5
v_gene: TRBV20-1
CDR3aa: CSAQDVGWGETQYF

len: 17
j_gene: TRBJ1-2
v_gene: TRBV10-3
CDR3aa: CAISESVFSTESYGYTF

len: 13
j_gene: TRBJ2-1
v_gene: TRBV24-1
CDR3aa: CATSETIADEQFF

len: 12
j_gene: TRBJ2-7
v_gene: TRBV11-2
CDR3aa: CASSPGQYEQYF

len: 12
j_gene: TRBJ1-6
v_gene: TRBV7-9
CDR3aa: CASSLQGSPLHF

len: 16
j_gene: TRBJ2-1
v_gene: TRBV20-1
CDR3aa: CSTKGAVTSGYNEQFF

len: 16
j_gene: TRBJ1-5
v_gene: TRBV20-1
CDR3aa: CSASRDRGLNGQPQHF

len: 16
j_gene: TRBJ1-1
v_gene: TRBV21-1
CDR3aa: CASSKACGARDTEAFF

len: 16
j_gene: TRBJ2-2
v_gene: TRBV5-1
CDR3aa: CASSFLAGANTGELFF

len: 16
j_gene: TRBJ2-1
v_gene: TRBV7-9
CDR3aa: CASSLYRGSLYNEQFF

len: 14
j_gene: TRBJ2-7
v_gene: TRBV27
CDR3aa: CASSFAGRNYEQYF

len: 12
j_gene: TRBJ1-1
v_gene: TRBV3-1
CDR3aa: CASSQERGQAFF

len: 14
j_gene: TRBJ1-5
v_gene: TRBV20-1
CDR3aa: CSVAWAGSNQPQHF

len: 13
j_gene: TRBJ1-5
v_gene: TRBV3-1
CDR3aa: CASSRRFNQPQHF

len: 16
j_gene: TRBJ2-7
v_gene: TRBV12-3/TRBV12-4
CDR3aa: CASSAMTSGGAYEQYF

len: 16
j_gene: TRBJ2-7
v_gene: TRBV5-1
CDR3aa: CASSRLGQDLSYEQYF

len: 14
j_gene: TRBJ2-7
v_gene: TRBV20-1
CDR3aa: CSTRTAGPTYEQYF

len: 13
j_gene: TRBJ2-7
v_gene: TRBV11-2
CDR3aa: CASQGDFSYEQYF

len: 15
j_gene: TRBJ2-7
v_gene: TRBV12-3/TRBV12-4
CDR3aa: CASSPRLAVPYEQYF

len: 17
j_gene: TRBJ2-1
v_gene: TRBV2
CDR3aa: CASSGIGGERGHNEQFF

len: 13
j_gene: TRBJ2-5
v_gene: TRBV7-6
CDR3aa: CASSWDRQETQYF